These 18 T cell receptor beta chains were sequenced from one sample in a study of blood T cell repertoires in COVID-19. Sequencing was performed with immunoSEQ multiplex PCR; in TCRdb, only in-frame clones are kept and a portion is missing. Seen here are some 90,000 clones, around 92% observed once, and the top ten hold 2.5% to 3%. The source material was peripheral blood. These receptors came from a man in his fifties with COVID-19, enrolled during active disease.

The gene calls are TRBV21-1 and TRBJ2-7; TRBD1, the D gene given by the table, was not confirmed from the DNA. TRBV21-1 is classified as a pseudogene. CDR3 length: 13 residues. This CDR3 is CASSKRAGNEQYF. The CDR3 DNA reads TGTGCCAGCAGCAAAAGGGCAGGGAACGAGCAGTACTTC.

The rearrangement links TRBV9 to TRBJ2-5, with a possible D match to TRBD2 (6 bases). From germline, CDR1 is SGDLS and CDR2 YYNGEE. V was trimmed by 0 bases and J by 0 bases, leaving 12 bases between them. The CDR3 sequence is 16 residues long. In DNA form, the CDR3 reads TGTGCCAGCAGCGTAGGAGCTGGGGGGAACCAAGAGACCCAGTACTTC. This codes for CASSVGAGGNQETQYF.

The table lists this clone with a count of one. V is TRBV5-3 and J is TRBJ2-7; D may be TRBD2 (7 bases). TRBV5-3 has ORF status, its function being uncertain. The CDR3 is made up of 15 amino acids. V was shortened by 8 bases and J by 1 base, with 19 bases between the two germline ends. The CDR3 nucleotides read TGTGCCAGGAACTGGGGGCGGGAGCGTTCCTACGAGCAGTACTTC. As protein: CARNWGRERSYEQYF.

Here the CDR3 DNA reads TGTGCCAGCAGTTTAGGCCACCGGGTGGGTGAGCAGTTCTTC. As protein: CASSLGHRVGEQFF. V gene TRBV27 combines with J gene TRBJ2-1; D is ambiguous. Germline CDR1 and CDR2: MNHEY and SMNVEV (reference sequence). The germline V and J ends were trimmed by 2 bases and 9 bases, with 14 bases remaining between them. The CDR3 runs 14 residues.

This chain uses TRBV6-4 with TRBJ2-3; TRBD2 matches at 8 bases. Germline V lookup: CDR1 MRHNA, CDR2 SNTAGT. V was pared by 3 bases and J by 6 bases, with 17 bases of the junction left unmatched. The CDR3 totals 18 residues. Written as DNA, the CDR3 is TGTGCCAGCAGTGAACGGGGGGGCCCATCCTCACCCGTGGATACGCAGTATTTT. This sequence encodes CASSERGGPSSPVDTQYF.

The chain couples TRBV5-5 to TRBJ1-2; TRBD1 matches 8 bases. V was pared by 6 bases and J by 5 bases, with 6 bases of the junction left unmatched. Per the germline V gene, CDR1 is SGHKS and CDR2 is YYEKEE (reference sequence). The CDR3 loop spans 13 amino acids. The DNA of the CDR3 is TGTGCCAGCACCCAGGGGGCAGAATATGGCTACACCTTC. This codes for CASTQGAEYGYTF.

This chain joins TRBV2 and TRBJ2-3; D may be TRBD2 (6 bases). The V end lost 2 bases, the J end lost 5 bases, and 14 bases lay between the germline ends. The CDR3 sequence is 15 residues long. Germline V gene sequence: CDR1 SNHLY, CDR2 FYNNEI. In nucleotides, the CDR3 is TGTGCCAGCAGTGAACCCGGGAGTACGCGAGATACGCAGTATTTT. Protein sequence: CASSEPGSTRDTQYF.

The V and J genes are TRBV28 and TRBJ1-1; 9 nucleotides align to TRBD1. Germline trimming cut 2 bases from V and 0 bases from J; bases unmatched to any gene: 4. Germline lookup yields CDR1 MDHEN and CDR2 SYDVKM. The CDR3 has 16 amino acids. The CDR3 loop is CASSLTGGLVNTEAFF. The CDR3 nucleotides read TGTGCCAGCAGTTTAACAGGGGGCTTGGTGAACACTGAAGCTTTCTTT.

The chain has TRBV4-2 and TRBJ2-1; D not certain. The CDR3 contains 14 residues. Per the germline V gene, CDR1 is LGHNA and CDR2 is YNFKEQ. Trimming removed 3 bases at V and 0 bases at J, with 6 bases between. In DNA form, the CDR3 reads TGTGCCAGCAGCCAGTCTAGCTCCTACAATGAGCAGTTCTTC. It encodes CASSQSSSYNEQFF.

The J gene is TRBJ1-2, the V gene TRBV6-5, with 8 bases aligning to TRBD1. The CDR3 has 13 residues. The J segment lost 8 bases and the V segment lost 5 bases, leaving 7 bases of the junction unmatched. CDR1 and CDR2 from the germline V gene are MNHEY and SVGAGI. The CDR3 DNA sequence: TGTGCCAGCAGTCCCCAGGGGGCTAGGGGCTACACCTTC. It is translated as CASSPQGARGYTF.

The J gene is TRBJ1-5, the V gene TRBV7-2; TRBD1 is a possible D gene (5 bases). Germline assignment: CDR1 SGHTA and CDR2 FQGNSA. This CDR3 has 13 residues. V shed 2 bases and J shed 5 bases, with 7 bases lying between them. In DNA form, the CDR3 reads TGTGCCAGCAGCTTATTCAGGGATCAGCCCCAGCATTTT. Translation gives CASSLFRDQPQHF.

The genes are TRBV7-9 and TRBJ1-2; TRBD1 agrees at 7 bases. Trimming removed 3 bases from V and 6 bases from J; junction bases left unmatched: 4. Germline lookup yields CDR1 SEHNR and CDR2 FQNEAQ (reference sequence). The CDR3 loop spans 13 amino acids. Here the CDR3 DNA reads TGTGCCAGCAGCTTTGGCCAGGGGGATGGCTACACCTTC. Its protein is CASSFGQGDGYTF. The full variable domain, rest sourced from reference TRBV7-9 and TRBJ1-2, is DTGVSQNPRHKITKRGQNVTFRCDPISEHNRLYWYRQTLGQGPEFLTYFQNEAQLEKSRLLSDRFSAERPKGSFSTLEIQRTEQGDSAMYLCASSFGQGDGYTFGSGTRLTVV.

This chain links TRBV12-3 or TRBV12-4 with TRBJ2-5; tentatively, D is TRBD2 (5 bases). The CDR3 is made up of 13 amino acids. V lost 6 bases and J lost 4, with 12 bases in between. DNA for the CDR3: TGTGCCAGCAGCCGGGGTGGGATAGAGACCCAGTACTTC. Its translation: CASSRGGIETQYF.

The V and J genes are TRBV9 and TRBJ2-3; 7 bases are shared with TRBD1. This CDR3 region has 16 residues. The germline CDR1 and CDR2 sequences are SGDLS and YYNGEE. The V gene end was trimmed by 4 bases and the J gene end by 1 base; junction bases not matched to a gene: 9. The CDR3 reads CASSRVGGLGTDTQYF. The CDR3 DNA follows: TGTGCCAGCAGCAGAGTAGGGGGCCTGGGCACAGATACGCAGTATTTT.

The CDR3 region has the DNA TGTGCCACCGGATTAACAGAGAACACTGAAGCTTTCTTT. Its translation: CATGLTENTEAFF. The chain employs TRBV6-5 and TRBJ1-1, with D unclear. Looked up from germline, CDR1 is MNHEY and CDR2 is SVGAGI. Deletions cut 10 bases from V and 1 base from J, with 13 bases between. This CDR3 has 13 amino acids.

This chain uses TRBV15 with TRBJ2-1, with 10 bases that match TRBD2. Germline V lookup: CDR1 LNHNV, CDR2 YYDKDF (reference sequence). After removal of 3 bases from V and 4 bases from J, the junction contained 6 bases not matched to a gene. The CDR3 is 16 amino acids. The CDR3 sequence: CATSSAGLAAYNEQFF. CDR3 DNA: TGTGCCACCAGCAGCGCTGGACTAGCGGCTTACAATGAGCAGTTCTTC.

CDR3 nucleotides: TGCGCCAGCCAAGGGGGACAGTTCGAAAGAGGGGCCAACGTCCTGACTTTC. Amino acid sequence: CASQGGQFERGANVLTF. V is TRBV10-1 and J is TRBJ2-6; 7 bases map to TRBD1. J gave up 4 bases and V 8 bases, and 14 bases lay outside the gene matches. The CDR3 runs to 17 residues. CDR1 and CDR2 from the germline V gene are WNHNN and SYGVQD (reference sequence).

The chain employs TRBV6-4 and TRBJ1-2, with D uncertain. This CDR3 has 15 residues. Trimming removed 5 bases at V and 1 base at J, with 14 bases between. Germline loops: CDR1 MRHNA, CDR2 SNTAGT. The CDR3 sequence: CASSPGLNDNYGYTF. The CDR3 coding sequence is TGTGCCAGCAGTCCGGGTCTAAACGATAACTATGGCTACACCTTC.